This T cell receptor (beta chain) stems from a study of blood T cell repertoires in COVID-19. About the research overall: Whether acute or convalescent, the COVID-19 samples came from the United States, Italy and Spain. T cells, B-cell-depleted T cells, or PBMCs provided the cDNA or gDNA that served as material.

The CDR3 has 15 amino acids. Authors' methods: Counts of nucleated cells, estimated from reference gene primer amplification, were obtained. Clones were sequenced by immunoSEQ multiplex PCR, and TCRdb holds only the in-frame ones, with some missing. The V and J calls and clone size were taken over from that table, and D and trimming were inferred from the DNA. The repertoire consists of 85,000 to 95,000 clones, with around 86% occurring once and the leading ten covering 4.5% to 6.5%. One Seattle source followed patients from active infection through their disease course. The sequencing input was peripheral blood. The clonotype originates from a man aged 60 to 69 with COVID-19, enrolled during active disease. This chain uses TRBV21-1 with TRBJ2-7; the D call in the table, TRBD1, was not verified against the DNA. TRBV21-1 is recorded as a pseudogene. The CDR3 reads CASSAKTGPSYEQYF. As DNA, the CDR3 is TGTGCCAGCAGCGCCAAGACAGGGCCCTCCTACGAGCAGTACTTC.